Following are 4 T cell receptor beta chains from one sample sequenced in a study of cytomegalovirus exposure and HLA in healthy donors. PCR primers comprised 60 Vbeta and 13 Jbeta primers. The table came from immunoSEQ multiplex PCR; TCRdb's copy has only in-frame clones and leaves some out. The sample holds 140,000 or so clones, about 61% seen once. Sample: PBMCs. Receptors were obtained from a male donor in good health and CMV-seronegative.

A note on this clone: The junction differs from germline at one of its ends, possibly a read error. This chain connects TRBV14 to TRBJ1-2, with D possibly TRBD1 on 5 matching bases. Germline CDR1 and CDR2: SGHDN and FVKESK. The CDR3 covers 15 residues. The CDR3 DNA follows: TGTGCCAGCAGCCAAGTTCTAGGGGTTAACTGTGGCTACACCTTC. Its protein product is CASSQVLGVNCGYTF.

The chain joins TRBV7-9 to TRBJ2-5, with 10 bases that match TRBD1. Germline V gene data show CDR1 as SEHNR and CDR2 as FQNEAQ (reference sequence). Trimming took 6 bases from V and 4 from J; bases not matched to a gene: 2. The CDR3 loop spans 13 amino acids. The CDR3 loop reads CASRTGGAETQYF. In DNA form, the CDR3 reads TGTGCCAGCAGGACAGGGGGCGCAGAGACCCAGTACTTC.

The V gene is TRBV5-4, the J gene TRBJ2-1; 10 bases map to TRBD1. The junction had 1 base not matched to a gene; V was cut back by 4 bases and J by 0 bases. Germline V gene data show CDR1 as SGHNT and CDR2 as YYREEE (reference sequence). The CDR3 is made up of 15 amino acids. The CDR3 sequence is CASSRDRGSYNEQFF. DNA for the CDR3: TGTGCCAGCAGCCGGGACAGGGGCTCCTACAATGAGCAGTTCTTC. Together with reference TRBV5-4 and TRBJ2-1, the CDR3 gives the full variable domain: ETGVTQSPTHLIKTRGQQVTLRCSSQSGHNTVSWYQQALGQGPQFIFQYYREEENGRGNFPPRFSGLQFPNYSSELNVNALELDDSALYLCASSRDRGSYNEQFFGPGTRLTVL.

CDR3 protein: CASSGTSGRYEQYF. The CDR3 DNA reads TGTGCCAGCAGCGGGACTAGCGGGCGGTACGAGCAGTACTTC. This chain uses TRBV5-5 with TRBJ2-7; 12 bases agree with TRBD2. V was pared by 4 bases and J by 4 bases, with 3 bases of the junction left unmatched. Germline assignment: CDR1 SGHKS and CDR2 YYEKEE (reference sequence). This CDR3 has 14 residues.